This T cell receptor (beta chain) was observed in a study of blood T cell repertoires in COVID-19. Study information: Both acute and convalescent COVID-19 samples were obtained from the United States, Italy and Spain.

Germline trimming cut 5 bases from V and 9 bases from J; bases unmatched to any gene: 16. CDR3 length: 17 residues. Germline CDR1 SGHDN, CDR2 FVKESK. Profiling relied on immunoSEQ multiplex PCR, and the TCRdb table lists in-frame clones only, not all of them. The sample lists about 150,000 clones, roughly 78% occurring once. This study enrolled people aged about 18 to 100 from around 26 US geographic areas. Categorization into cohorts depended on clinical history that participants reported. Only a few counts were recorded for this clone. The TCR sequence derives from a woman in her 50s who had recovered from COVID-19. The rearrangement joins TRBV14 to TRBJ1-6, with 7 bases that match TRBD1. Sequencing used PBMCs or T cells enriched from blood (not recorded which). In DNA, the CDR3 is TGTGCCAGCAGCGATAAACAGGGGTGGATAATTCCTTCACCCCTCCACTTT. As protein: CASSDKQGWIIPSPLHF.